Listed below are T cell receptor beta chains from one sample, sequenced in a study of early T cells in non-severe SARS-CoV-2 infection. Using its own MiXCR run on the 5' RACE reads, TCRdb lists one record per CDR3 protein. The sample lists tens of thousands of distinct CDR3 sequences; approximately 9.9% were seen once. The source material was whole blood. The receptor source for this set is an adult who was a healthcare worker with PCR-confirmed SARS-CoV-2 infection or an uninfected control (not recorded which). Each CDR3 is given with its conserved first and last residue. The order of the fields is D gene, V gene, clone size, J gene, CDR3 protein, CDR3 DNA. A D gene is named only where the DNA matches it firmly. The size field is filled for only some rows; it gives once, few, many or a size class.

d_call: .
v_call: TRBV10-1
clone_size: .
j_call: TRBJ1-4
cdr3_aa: CAREGKDEKLFF
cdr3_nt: TGCGCCAGGGAGGGAAAGGATGAAAAACTGTTTTTT

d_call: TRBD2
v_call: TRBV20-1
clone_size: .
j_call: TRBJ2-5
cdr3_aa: CSAERLAVGETQYF
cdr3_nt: TGCAGTGCGGAACGACTAGCGGTAGGAGAGACCCAGTACTTC

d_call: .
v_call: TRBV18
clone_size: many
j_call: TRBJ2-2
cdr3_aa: CASSPNSANTGELFF
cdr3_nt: TGTGCCAGCTCACCAAACTCCGCGAACACCGGGGAGCTGTTTTTT

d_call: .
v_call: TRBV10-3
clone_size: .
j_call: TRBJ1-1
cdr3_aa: CAIRPGSGHTEAFF
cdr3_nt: TGTGCCATCAGACCGGGATCAGGCCACACTGAAGCTTTCTTT

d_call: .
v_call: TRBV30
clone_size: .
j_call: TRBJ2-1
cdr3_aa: CAWSPPSDYNEQFF
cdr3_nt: TGTGCCTGGAGTCCCCCCTCAGATTACAATGAGCAGTTCTTC

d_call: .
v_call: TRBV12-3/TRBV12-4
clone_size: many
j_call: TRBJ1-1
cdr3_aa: CASSPTTGSETEAFF
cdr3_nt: TGTGCCAGCAGTCCGACCACAGGGTCGGAGACTGAAGCTTTCTTT

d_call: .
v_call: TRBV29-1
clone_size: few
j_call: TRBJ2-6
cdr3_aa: CSVEAGTTLSGANVLTF
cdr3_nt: TGCAGCGTTGAAGCCGGGACCACACTCTCTGGGGCCAACGTCCTGACTTTC

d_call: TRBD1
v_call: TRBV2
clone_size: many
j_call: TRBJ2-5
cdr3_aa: CASSSLGQGETQYF
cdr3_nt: TGTGCCAGCAGCAGTTTGGGACAGGGTGAGACCCAGTACTTC

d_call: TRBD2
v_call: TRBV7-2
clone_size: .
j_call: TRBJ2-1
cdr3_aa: CASSTQAGRAYNEQFF
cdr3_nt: TGTGCCAGCAGCACCCAAGCGGGGAGGGCCTACAATGAGCAGTTCTTC

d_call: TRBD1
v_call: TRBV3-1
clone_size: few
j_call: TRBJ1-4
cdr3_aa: CASSHFGQGEKLFF
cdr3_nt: TGTGCCAGCAGCCATTTTGGACAGGGTGAAAAACTGTTTTTT

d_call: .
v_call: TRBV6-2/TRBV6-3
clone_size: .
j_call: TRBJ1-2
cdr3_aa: CASSRIRGDYGYTF
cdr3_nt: TGTGCCAGCAGTCGTATACGGGGAGACTATGGCTACACCTTC

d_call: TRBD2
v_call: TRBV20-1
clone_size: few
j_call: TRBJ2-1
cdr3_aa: CSASSGGARNEQFF
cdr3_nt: TGCAGTGCTAGTTCCGGGGGGGCACGGAATGAGCAGTTCTTC

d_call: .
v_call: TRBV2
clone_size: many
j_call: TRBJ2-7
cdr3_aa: CASSTSGVYEQYF
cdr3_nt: TGTGCCAGCAGTACCTCAGGGGTCTACGAGCAGTACTTC

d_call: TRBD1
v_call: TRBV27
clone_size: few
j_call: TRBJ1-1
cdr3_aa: CASSPGTGQFEAFF
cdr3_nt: TGTGCCAGCAGTCCAGGGACAGGACAGTTTGAAGCTTTCTTT

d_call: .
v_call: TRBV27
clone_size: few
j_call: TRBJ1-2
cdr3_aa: CASSRGGGNGYTF
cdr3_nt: TGTGCCAGCAGCAGGGGAGGAGGTAATGGCTACACCTTC

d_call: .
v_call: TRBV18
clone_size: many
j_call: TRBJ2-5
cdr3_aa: CASSPLEFQETQYF
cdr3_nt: TGTGCCAGCTCACCTCTGGAGTTCCAAGAGACCCAGTACTTC

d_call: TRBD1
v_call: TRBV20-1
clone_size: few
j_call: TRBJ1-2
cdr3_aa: CSATDRANYGYTF
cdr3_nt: TGCAGTGCCACGGACAGGGCTAACTATGGCTACACCTTC

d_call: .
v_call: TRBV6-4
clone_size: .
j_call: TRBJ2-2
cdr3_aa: CASSVLASGELFF
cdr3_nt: TGTGCCAGCAGTGTACTAGCTTCCGGGGAGCTGTTTTTT

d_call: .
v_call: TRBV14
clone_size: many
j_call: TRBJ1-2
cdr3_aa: CASSQDVGYGYTF
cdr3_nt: TGTGCCAGCAGCCAAGATGTGGGCTATGGCTACACCTTC

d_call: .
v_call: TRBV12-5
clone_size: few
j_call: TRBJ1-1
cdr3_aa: CASGLDAQSSEAFF
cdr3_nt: TGTGCTAGTGGTTTGGATGCACAGTCGAGTGAAGCTTTCTTT

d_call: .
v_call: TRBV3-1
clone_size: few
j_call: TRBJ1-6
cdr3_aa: CASTPERSHGSPLHF
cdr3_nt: TGTGCCAGCACCCCAGAAAGGTCACATGGTTCACCCCTCCACTTT

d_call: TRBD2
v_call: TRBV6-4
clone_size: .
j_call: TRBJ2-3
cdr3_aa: CASRRGGPADTQYF
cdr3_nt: TGTGCCAGCAGACGCGGGGGGCCGGCAGATACGCAGTATTTT

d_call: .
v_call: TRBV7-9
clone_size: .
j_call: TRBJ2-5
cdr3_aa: CASSLNEETQYF
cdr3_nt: TGTGCCAGCAGCTTAAACGAGGAGACCCAGTACTTC

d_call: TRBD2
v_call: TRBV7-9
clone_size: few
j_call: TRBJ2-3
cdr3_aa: CASSFAGVGTDTQYF
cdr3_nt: TGTGCCAGCAGCTTTGCGGGGGTGGGCACAGATACGCAGTATTTT

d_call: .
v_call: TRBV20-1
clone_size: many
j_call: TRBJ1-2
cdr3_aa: CSARPPGGHYGYTF
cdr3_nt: TGCAGTGCTAGGCCCCCGGGGGGGCACTATGGCTACACCTTC

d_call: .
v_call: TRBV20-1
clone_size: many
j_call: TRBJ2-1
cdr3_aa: CSARRGYDLDEQFF
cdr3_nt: TGCAGTGCTAGGAGGGGGTACGATCTCGATGAGCAGTTCTTC